The 23 T cell receptor beta chains in this list originate from one sample, sequenced in a study of spatial heterogeneity in lung cancer. Regarding time point: sample taken at primary tumor resection. A single record per CDR3 protein comes from TCRdb applying MiXCR to the 5' RACE reads. The sample lists roughly 1,700 distinct CDR3 sequences; under 25% were seen once. This material consisted of normal lung tissue next to the tumor, taken at surgery. These receptors were obtained from a male donor with early-stage non-small cell lung cancer.

This clonotype is medium-sized (0.01 to 0.1%) in the sample. The chain has TRBV5-1 and TRBJ1-1, with a possible D match to TRBD1 (6 bases). V lost 5 bases and J 3 bases, leaving 20 bases between the germline ends. The CDR3 runs 16 residues. In germline, CDR1 is SGHRS, CDR2 YFSETQ. CDR3 bases: TGCGCCAGCAGGACTATCGAACAGGGATTGGACACTGAAGCTTTCTTT. Translation gives CASRTIEQGLDTEAFF.

This clonotype showed up many times. CDR3 DNA: TGTGCCAGCAGCTTTTTATCAGGGGAAGACACCGGGGAGCTGTTTTTT. This translates into CASSFLSGEDTGELFF. The chain carries TRBV5-5 and TRBJ2-2; D is possibly TRBD1 (6 bases). This CDR3 has 16 residues. Trimming shortened V by 2 bases and J by 3 bases, and 14 bases separated the two germline ends. The germline V gene encodes CDR1 SGHKS and CDR2 YYEKEE (reference sequence).

This clonotype is a singleton in its sample. The chain links TRBV14 to TRBJ2-3; 7 bases map to TRBD2. This CDR3 is built from 15 residues. CDR1 is SGHDN, CDR2 FVKESK, per germline. With V trimmed by 4 bases and J by 0 bases, 4 bases remained unmatched. The CDR3 reads CASSRAGRSTDTQYF. The CDR3 DNA is TGTGCCAGCAGCCGAGCGGGGCGGAGCACAGATACGCAGTATTTT.

The V call is TRBV3-1, the J call TRBJ2-5, with 11 bases aligning to TRBD2. The CDR3 has 14 amino acids. Germline loops: CDR1 LGHDT, CDR2 YNNKEL (reference sequence). The junction had 3 bases not matched to a gene; V was cut back by 4 bases and J by 5 bases. The CDR3 DNA reads as TGTGCCAGCAGCCCAGGGACTAGCGGTGAGACCCAGTACTTC. This sequence encodes CASSPGTSGETQYF.

This clonotype qualifies as large. This sequence joins TRBV7-9 and TRBJ2-7; 10 nucleotides line up with TRBD2. J lost 12 bases, V lost 1 base, and 6 bases had no gene match. Looked up from germline, CDR1 is SEHNR and CDR2 is FQNEAQ (reference sequence). This CDR3 spans 13 amino acids. CDR3 bases: TGTGCCAGCAGCTTAGATCGAGCGGGGGGGCGGTACTTC. Its protein is CASSLDRAGGRYF.

This clonotype is medium-sized by share. The rearrangement uses TRBV13 and TRBJ2-3; D tentatively reads TRBD1 or TRBD2 (6 bases each). Germline CDR1 PRHDT, CDR2 FYEKMQ (reference sequence). V lost 0 bases and J 6 bases, leaving 13 bases between the germline ends. The CDR3 length is 15 residues. This CDR3 reads CASSLGGGSSDTQYF. The CDR3 region has the DNA TGTGCCAGCAGCTTAGGCGGGGGCTCTTCGGATACGCAGTATTTT.

Many counts were recorded for this clonotype. The chain carries TRBV4-2 and TRBJ2-3; 9 nucleotides line up with TRBD2. CDR3 length: 16 residues. Trimming took 4 bases from V and 5 from J; bases not matched to a gene: 10. CDR1 is LGHNA, CDR2 YNFKEQ, per germline. The CDR3 region is CASSLTSSGARDTQYF. For the CDR3, the DNA is TGTGCCAGCAGCCTCACCTCTAGCGGGGCCCGAGATACGCAGTATTTT.

By sample fraction, this clonotype is medium-sized. The chain joins TRBV7-6 to TRBJ2-2; D call uncertain. Trimming stripped 4 bases from V and 2 bases from J, with 2 bases between. This CDR3 has 12 residues. The V gene's germline CDR1 is SGHVS and CDR2 FNYEAQ. The CDR3 loop reads CASSYNTGELFF. Written as DNA, the CDR3 is TGTGCCAGCAGCTATAACACCGGGGAGCTGTTTTTT. Filled out from reference TRBV7-6 and TRBJ2-2, the complete variable domain reads GAGVSQSPRYKVTKRGQDVALRCDPISGHVSLYWYRQALGQGPEFLTYFNYEAQQDKSGLPNDRFSAERPEGSISTLTIQRTEQRDSAMYRCASSYNTGELFFGEGSRLTVL.

Ten or more counts support this clonotype. The chain has TRBV5-6 and TRBJ2-3; D might be TRBD1 (6 bases). This CDR3 spans 16 amino acids. Germline assignment: CDR1 SGHDT and CDR2 YYEEEE. The V end lost 0 bases, the J end lost 0 bases, and 11 bases lay between the germline ends. The CDR3, as DNA: TGTGCCAGCAGCTTGGTCGACAGGACCAGCACAGATACGCAGTATTTT. The encoded protein is CASSLVDRTSTDTQYF. Full variable domain (missing parts from reference TRBV5-6 and TRBJ2-3): DAGVTQSPTHLIKTRGQQVTLRCSPKSGHDTVSWYQQALGQGPQFIFQYYEEEERQRGNFPDRFSGHQFPNYSSELNVNALLLGDSALYLCASSLVDRTSTDTQYFGPGTRLTVL.

CDR3 sequence reads: CAWNGQGLYSNQPQHF. CDR3 DNA: TGTGCCTGGAATGGACAGGGCCTTTATAGCAATCAGCCCCAGCATTTT. This sequence joins TRBV30 and TRBJ1-5; TRBD1 matches 8 bases. V shed 4 bases, J shed 0 bases, and the junction held 8 bases outside the gene matches. The length of the CDR3 is 16 residues. The V gene's germline CDR1 is GTSNPN and CDR2 SVGIG (reference sequence).

This clonotype is judged medium-sized. The V and J genes are TRBV28 and TRBJ2-1, with D unresolved. Trimming took 6 bases from V and 0 from J, leaving 9 bases between them. The CDR3 runs to 14 residues. CDR1 and CDR2 (germline): MDHEN, SYDVKM. CDR3 sequence (DNA): TGTGCCAGCAGCCAACCGAGCTCCTACAATGAGCAGTTCTTC. Protein: CASSQPSSYNEQFF.

By sample share, this clonotype is medium-sized (0.01 to 0.1%). The V gene is TRBV6-2 or TRBV6-3, the J gene TRBJ2-2, with D tentatively TRBD1 (5 bases). In germline, CDR1 is MNHEY, CDR2 SVGEGT. The CDR3 runs to 14 residues. The ends were cut back, 8 bases at V and 2 bases at J, with 12 bases in the middle. The CDR3 sequence: CASVWTPNTGELFF. The CDR3 bases are TGTGCCAGCGTCTGGACACCTAACACCGGGGAGCTGTTTTTT.

By proportion, this clonotype is medium-sized. CDR3 coding DNA: TGTGCCAGCGGCGACGGGGTGAAGGCAGATACGCAGTATTTT. It codes for CASGDGVKADTQYF. This chain links TRBV7-8 with TRBJ2-3, with a possible D match to TRBD2 (5 bases). V was cut by 8 bases and J by 4 bases, with 16 bases left in between. The CDR3 totals 14 residues. CDR1 and CDR2 (germline): SGHVS, FQNEAQ. Variable domain in full (rest from reference TRBV7-8 and TRBJ2-3): GAGVSQSPRYKVAKRGQDVALRCDPISGHVSLFWYQQALGQGPEFLTYFQNEAQLDKSGLPSDRFFAERPEGSVSTLKIQRTQQEDSAVYLCASGDGVKADTQYFGPGTRLTVL.

This clonotype counts as medium-sized (0.01 to 0.1%). The rearrangement uses TRBV20-1 and TRBJ2-7, with D possibly TRBD1 on 7 matching bases. Germline-derived CDR1 and CDR2 are DFQATT and SNEGSKA (reference sequence). V lost 0 bases, J lost 2 bases, and 11 bases lay in between. This CDR3 comprises 14 residues. In DNA, the CDR3 is TGCAGTGCTAGAGAAGGAGGGGGCCCCTACGAGCAGTACTTC. It encodes CSAREGGGPYEQYF.

By frequency in the sample, this clonotype is medium-sized. The V call is TRBV15, the J call TRBJ2-4; no clear D gene. The CDR3 covers 15 residues. The germline V and J ends were trimmed by 6 bases and 0 bases, with 12 bases remaining between them. Germline lookup yields CDR1 LNHNV and CDR2 YYDKDF (reference sequence). The CDR3 bases are TGTGCCACCAGGAGTGACACCCTAGCCAAAAACATTCAGTACTTC. As protein: CATRSDTLAKNIQYF. Filled out from reference TRBV15 and TRBJ2-4, the complete variable domain reads DAMVIQNPRYQVTQFGKPVTLSCSQTLNHNVMYWYQQKSSQAPKLLFHYYDKDFNNEADTPDNFQSRRPNTSFCFLDIRSPGLGDTAMYLCATRSDTLAKNIQYFGAGTRLSVL.

By share, this clonotype counts as large. The chain carries TRBV7-2 and TRBJ1-2; D gene uncertain. Germline CDR1 and CDR2: SGHTA and FQGNSA. Deletions cut 0 bases from V and 0 bases from J, with 14 bases between. This CDR3 comprises 17 residues. CDR3 sequence (DNA): TGTGCCAGCAGCTTAGCGGCGGGGTCCCGTTCTAACTATGGCTACACCTTC. Amino acid sequence: CASSLAAGSRSNYGYTF.

By share, this clonotype counts as large. The chain uses TRBV7-9 and TRBJ1-6, with 7 bases that match TRBD1. The CDR3 has 17 amino acids. Trimming took 1 base from V and 10 from J; bases not matched to a gene: 13. Germline CDR1 is SEHNR and CDR2 is FQNEAQ (reference sequence). The CDR3 is CASSLVSRTGSGSPLHF. The DNA for the CDR3 is TGTGCCAGCAGCTTAGTTTCAAGGACAGGATCCGGGTCACCCCTCCACTTT.

This clonotype was counted only a few times. The chain employs TRBV20-1 and TRBJ2-3; D gene uncertain. Trimming pared 4 bases from V and 5 bases from J, leaving 7 bases between. CDR1 is DFQATT, CDR2 SNEGSKA, per germline (reference sequence). The CDR3 consists of 11 residues. CDR3 residues: CSATLEDTQYF. CDR3 sequence (DNA): TGCAGTGCTACCTTGGAAGATACGCAGTATTTT.

V usage is TRBV6-4 and J usage is TRBJ1-6; TRBD1 aligns across 10 bases. J lost 7 bases, V lost 5 bases, and 5 bases had no gene match. From germline, CDR1 is MRHNA and CDR2 SNTAGT. The CDR3 spans 15 residues. The CDR3, as DNA: TGTGCCAGCAGTCCCCAGGGACAGGGGAATTCACCCCTCCACTTT. Residues: CASSPQGQGNSPLHF.

This clonotype appeared a few times. The junction and the germline gene differ at one end; a read error may be behind it. The rearrangement links TRBV24-1 to TRBJ1-5; TRBD1 matches 7 bases. The germline V gene encodes CDR1 KGHDR and CDR2 SFDVKD. This CDR3 comprises 13 residues. The CDR3 region is CATGDRDDQPQHF. The CDR3 DNA sequence: TGTGCCACCGGTGACAGGGATGATCAGCCCCAGCATTTT.

This clonotype rates as medium-sized (0.01 to 0.1%). CDR3 DNA sequence: TGTGCCAGCAGCTTAGGGGGGCAGGCAGATACGCAGTATTTT. Translated, it gives CASSLGGQADTQYF. This chain links TRBV7-9 with TRBJ2-3, with D tentatively TRBD1 (6 bases). The germline V gene has CDR1 SEHNR and CDR2 FQNEAQ (reference sequence). Trimming cost V 1 base and J 4 bases, with 9 bases left between them. CDR3 length equals 14 residues.

By share of the sample, this clonotype is large. The rearrangement uses TRBV11-2 and TRBJ2-3, with D hard to call. The V and J ends lost 4 bases and 4 bases respectively, with 9 bases between them. This CDR3 is 13 amino acids long. Germline CDR1 reads SGHAT; CDR2 reads FQNNGV. In nucleotides, the CDR3 is TGTGCCAGCAGCTCGCTGGCAGCAGATACGCAGTATTTT. Encoded protein: CASSSLAADTQYF. The entire variable domain, with the rest obtained from reference TRBV11-2 and TRBJ2-3, is as follows: EAGVAQSPRYKIIEKRQSVAFWCNPISGHATLYWYQQILGQGPKLLIQFQNNGVVDDSQLPKDRFSAERLKGVDSTLKIQPAKLEDSAVYLCASSSLAADTQYFGPGTRLTVL.

Sample share makes this clonotype large. The rearrangement uses TRBV5-4 and TRBJ2-7, with 10 bases lining up with TRBD2. J was trimmed by 0 bases and V by 5 bases; bases with no gene match: 8. The CDR3 consists of 16 residues. The germline CDR1 and CDR2 sequences are SGHNT and YYREEE (reference sequence). CDR3 coding DNA: TGTGCCAGCAGTCTGGGGGCTAGCGGGGGCTCCTACGAGCAGTACTTC. Residues: CASSLGASGGSYEQYF. Full variable domain (missing parts from reference TRBV5-4 and TRBJ2-7): ETGVTQSPTHLIKTRGQQVTLRCSSQSGHNTVSWYQQALGQGPQFIFQYYREEENGRGNFPPRFSGLQFPNYSSELNVNALELDDSALYLCASSLGASGGSYEQYFGPGTRLTVT.